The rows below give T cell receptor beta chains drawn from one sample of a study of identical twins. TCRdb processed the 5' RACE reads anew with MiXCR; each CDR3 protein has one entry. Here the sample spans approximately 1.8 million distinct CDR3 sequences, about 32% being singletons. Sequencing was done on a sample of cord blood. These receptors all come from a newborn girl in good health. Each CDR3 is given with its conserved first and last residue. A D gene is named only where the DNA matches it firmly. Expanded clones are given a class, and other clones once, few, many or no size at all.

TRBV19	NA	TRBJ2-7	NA	TGTGCCAGTAGTGCCCCGGGACAACGCTCCTACAATGAGCAGTACTTC	CASSAPGQRSYNEQYF
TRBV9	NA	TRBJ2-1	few	TGTGCCAGCAGCGTAGCTACTGGGCGGCCCCCCGACAATGAGCAGTTCTTC	CASSVATGRPPDNEQFF
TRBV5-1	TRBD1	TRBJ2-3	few	TGCGCTTCACTCCGGGACAGGAACACAGATACGCAGTATTTT	CASLRDRNTDTQYF
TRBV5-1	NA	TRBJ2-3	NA	TGCGCCAGCAGCTCGGTAGGGGGGCTTGGAGATACGCAGTATTTT	CASSSVGGLGDTQYF
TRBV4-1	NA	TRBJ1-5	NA	TGCGCCAGCAGCCAGGGGGACACCAGCCGAGATCAGCCCCAGCATTTT	CASSQGDTSRDQPQHF
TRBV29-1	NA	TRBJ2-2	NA	TGCAGCGTGCCCCGGGGAGCGGCGAACACCGGGGAGCTGTTTTTT	CSVPRGAANTGELFF
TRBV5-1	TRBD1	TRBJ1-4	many	TGCGCCAGCCGGAGACAGGGACTATATGAAAAACTGTTTTTT	CASRRQGLYEKLFF
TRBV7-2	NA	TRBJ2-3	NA	TGTGCCAGCAGCTTTCTGATATCAGATACGCAGTATTTT	CASSFLISDTQYF
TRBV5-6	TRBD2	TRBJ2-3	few	TGTGCCAGCAGCTTGACGACTAGCGGGGGGGCCACAGATACGCAGTATTTT	CASSLTTSGGATDTQYF
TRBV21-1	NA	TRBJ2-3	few	TGTGCCAGCAGCGCCAGACTAGCGGGAGAGATATCAGATACGCAGTATTTT	CASSARLAGEISDTQYF
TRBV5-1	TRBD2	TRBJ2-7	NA	TGCGCCAGCAGCGAAAGGGGACTAGCGGGAGGAGGCGAGCAGTACTTC	CASSERGLAGGGEQYF
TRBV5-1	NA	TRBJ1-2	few	TGCGCCAGCAGCTTGGGGGACGCAACCGGGGGATATGGCTACACCTTC	CASSLGDATGGYGYTF
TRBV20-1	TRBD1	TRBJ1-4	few	TGCAGTGCTAGAGATCAGCGGACAGGGGGGATAAATGAAAAACTGTTTTTT	CSARDQRTGGINEKLFF
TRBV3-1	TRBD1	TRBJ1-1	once	TGTGGGACAGGGCGAGACACTGAAGCTTTCTTT	CGTGRDTEAFF
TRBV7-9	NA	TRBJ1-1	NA	TGTGCCAACGGGACACCGGGGGTGACTGAAGCTTTCTTT	CANGTPGVTEAFF
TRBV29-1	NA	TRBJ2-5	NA	TGCAGCGCCGGGGACCCCCTGGGTGAGACCCAGTACTTC	CSAGDPLGETQYF
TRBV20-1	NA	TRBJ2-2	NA	TGCAGTGCTAGAGCATTGGAACTATTCGGCGGGGAGCTGTTTTTT	CSARALELFGGELFF
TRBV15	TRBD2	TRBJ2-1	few	TGTGCCACCAGCAGAGGTAGGGCGGGAGTGATCAATGAGCAGTTCTTC	CATSRGRAGVINEQFF
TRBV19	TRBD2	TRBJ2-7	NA	TGTGCCACTATAGCGGGGGGGCATTACAATGAGCAGTACTTC	CATIAGGHYNEQYF
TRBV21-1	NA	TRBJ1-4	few	TGTGCCAGCAGCAAAGAGATGGACCAACCGTTTAATGAAAAACTGTTTTTT	CASSKEMDQPFNEKLFF
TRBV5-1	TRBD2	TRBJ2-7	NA	TGCGCCAGCAGCTACCGGACTAGCGGGAACGAGCAGTACTTC	CASSYRTSGNEQYF
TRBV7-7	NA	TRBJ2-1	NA	TGTGCTAGCAGCTTCGGGGGAGGGGGTTCTGATGAGCAGTTCTTC	CASSFGGGGSDEQFF
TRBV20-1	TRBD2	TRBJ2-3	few	TGCAGTGCTAGAACTAGCGGGGGGTTAGATACGCAGTATTTT	CSARTSGGLDTQYF
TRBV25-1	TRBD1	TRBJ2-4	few	TGTGCCAGCAGTGATTACAGGGGAAAAAACATTCAGTACTTC	CASSDYRGKNIQYF
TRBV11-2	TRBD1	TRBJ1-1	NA	TGTGCCAGCAGCTCCCAGGGGGCGATCACTGAAGCTTTCTTT	CASSSQGAITEAFF
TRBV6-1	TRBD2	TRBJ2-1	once	TGTGCCAGCAGTGAAGCGTTCCTAGCGGGAGTCAGGGGTGAGCAGTTCTTC	CASSEAFLAGVRGEQFF
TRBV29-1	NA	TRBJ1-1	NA	TGCAGCGCCCAGGGAGGAACTGAAGCTTTCTTT	CSAQGGTEAFF
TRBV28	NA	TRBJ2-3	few	TGTGTCAGCAGTTTGACTGGCACAGATACGCAGTATTTT	CVSSLTGTDTQYF
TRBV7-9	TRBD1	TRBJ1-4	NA	TGTGCCAGCAGCTTAGGGCCGACAGGGGTCCCTGATGAAAAACTGTTTTTT	CASSLGPTGVPDEKLFF
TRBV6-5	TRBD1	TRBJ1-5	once	TGTGCCAGCAGTTTTACAGGGGGGGTAAATCAGCCCCGGCATTTT	CASSFTGGVNQPRHF
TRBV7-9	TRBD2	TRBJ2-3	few	TGTGCCAGCAGCCTTCCGGCCCTGGGACTACGGTTCGATACGCAGTATTTT	CASSLPALGLRFDTQYF
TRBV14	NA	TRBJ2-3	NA	TGTGCCAGCAGCCTGGGCGGGTGGTCCGACGATACGCAGTATTTT	CASSLGGWSDDTQYF
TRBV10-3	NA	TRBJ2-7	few	TGTGCCATCAGTGAGGCACCGGGGAGTTCCTACGAGCAGTACTTC	CAISEAPGSSYEQYF
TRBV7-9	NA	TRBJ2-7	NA	TGTGCCAGCAGCTTAGTTGAACATTCCTACGAGCAGTACTTC	CASSLVEHSYEQYF
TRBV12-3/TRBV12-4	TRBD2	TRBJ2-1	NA	TGTGCCAGCAGTTTTGGTCGACTAGCGGGGTTTTACAATGAGCTGTTCTTC	CASSFGRLAGFYNELFF
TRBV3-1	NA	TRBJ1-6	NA	TGTGCCAGCAGCCGGGCAACTGGGTCCTATAATTCACCCCTCCACTTT	CASSRATGSYNSPLHF
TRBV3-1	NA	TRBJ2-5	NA	TGTGCCAGCAGCCAAGTTACGGTGGGAGGCGATGAGCAGTACTTC	CASSQVTVGGDEQYF
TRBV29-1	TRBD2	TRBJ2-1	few	TGCAGCGTTGTTGGGCTAGCGGGAGGGAATGAGCAGTTCTTC	CSVVGLAGGNEQFF
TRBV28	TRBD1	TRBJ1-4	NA	TGTGCCAGCACTCACCCCGGGACAGGGGGTGAAAAACTGTTTTTT	CASTHPGTGGEKLFF
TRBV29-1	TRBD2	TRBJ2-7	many	TGCAGCGCTGGCGGCGGGAGCTCCTACGAGCAGTACTTC	CSAGGGSSYEQYF
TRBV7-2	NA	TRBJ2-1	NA	TGTGCCAGCAGCTTAGCTCCGGGGGTGTCCTACAATGAGCAGTTCTTC	CASSLAPGVSYNEQFF
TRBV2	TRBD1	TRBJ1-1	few	TGTGCCAGCAGTGGGGACAGCACCATGGACACTGAAGCTTTCTTT	CASSGDSTMDTEAFF
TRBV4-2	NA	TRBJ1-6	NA	TGTGCCAGCAGCCAAGATCTGGGGGCAGGGGAATCACCCCTCCACTTT	CASSQDLGAGESPLHF
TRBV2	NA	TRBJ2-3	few	TGTGCCAGCAGTTTAGGGACTTGGGGCCCTAGCACAGATACGCAGTATTTT	CASSLGTWGPSTDTQYF
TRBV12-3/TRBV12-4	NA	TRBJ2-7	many	TGTGCCAGCAGTTACCCGAGCTCCTACGAGCAGTACTTC	CASSYPSSYEQYF
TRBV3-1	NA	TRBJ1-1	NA	TGTGCCAGCAGCCACAGACTCAGAAACACTGAAGCTTTCTTT	CASSHRLRNTEAFF
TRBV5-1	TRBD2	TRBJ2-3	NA	TGCGCCACCCGAAATTTAGCGGGAGCAGATACGCAGTATTTT	CATRNLAGADTQYF
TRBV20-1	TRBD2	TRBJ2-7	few	TGCAGTGCTAGAGTAAGCGGGGGCAAGTACGAGCAGTACTTC	CSARVSGGKYEQYF
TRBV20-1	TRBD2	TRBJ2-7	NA	TGCAGTGCGCGCAGTAGCGGGAGAGGAGGCGAGCAGTACTTC	CSARSSGRGGEQYF
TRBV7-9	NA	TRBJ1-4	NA	TGTGCCAGCAGCCCAGCGAGGGGTCTAGGGGAAAAACTGTTTTTT	CASSPARGLGEKLFF
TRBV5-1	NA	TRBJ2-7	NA	TGCGCCAGCAGCACCCTTCTCTCCTACGAGCAGTACTTC	CASSTLLSYEQYF
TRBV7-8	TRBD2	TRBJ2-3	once	TGTGCCAGCAGCTTATATACCGGGACTAGCGGCACAGATACGCAGTATTTT	CASSLYTGTSGTDTQYF
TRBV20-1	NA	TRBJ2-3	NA	TGCAGTGCTGGTGTGGTAGCGAGAGATACGCAGTATTTT	CSAGVVARDTQYF
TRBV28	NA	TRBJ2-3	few	TGTGCCAGCAGTGCCCGTCGGGGGTTGGTAGATACGCAGTATTTT	CASSARRGLVDTQYF